A selection of T cell receptor beta chains follows, all from one sample in a study of CD8 T cell repertoires and HIV-1 epitope variants. The protocol was immunoSEQ multiplex PCR, while the TCRdb copy is restricted to in-frame clones and leaves out a portion. In the table there are 80,000 to 95,000 clones, 60% to 80% of which are singletons. The sequencing sample was made of uncultured baseline CD8+ T cells from peripheral blood mononuclear cells (PBMCs). All receptors come from a male donor with HIV. Each CDR3 is given with its conserved first and last residue. Each record gives: J gene, clone size, V gene, D gene, CDR3 DNA, CDR3 protein. D genes are given only for firm matches. Clone size is given for some rows only: seen once, a few or many times, or a class if the clone is expanded.

J gene: TRBJ2-3
clone size: -
V gene: TRBV5-6
D gene: -
CDR3 DNA: TGTGCCAGCAGCTTGATCTGGGGGCGAGCAGATACGCAGTATTTT
CDR3 protein: CASSLIWGRADTQYF

J gene: TRBJ1-5
clone size: -
V gene: TRBV14
D gene: -
CDR3 DNA: TGTGCCAGCAGCCAAGAAGGGCAACGAGGGTCCTATAGCAATCAGCCCCAGCATTTT
CDR3 protein: CASSQEGQRGSYSNQPQHF

J gene: TRBJ1-2
clone size: -
V gene: TRBV28
D gene: TRBD1
CDR3 DNA: TGTGCCAGCAGTGTCGGGACAGGCAACTATGGCTACACCTTC
CDR3 protein: CASSVGTGNYGYTF

J gene: TRBJ2-7
clone size: -
V gene: TRBV7-8
D gene: -
CDR3 DNA: TGTGCCAGCAGCTTCTCCAATACAGGGTTTAGGGGCTACGAGCAGTACTTC
CDR3 protein: CASSFSNTGFRGYEQYF

J gene: TRBJ2-4
clone size: -
V gene: TRBV28
D gene: -
CDR3 DNA: TGTGCCAGCAGTTTGGGATCTAACATTCAGTACTTC
CDR3 protein: CASSLGSNIQYF

J gene: TRBJ2-7
clone size: few
V gene: TRBV27
D gene: -
CDR3 DNA: TGTGCCAGCAGTCCCCGTCCCCTCGGGCACGAGCAGTACTTC
CDR3 protein: CASSPRPLGHEQYF

J gene: TRBJ2-7
clone size: -
V gene: TRBV27
D gene: TRBD1
CDR3 DNA: TGTGCCAGCAGTTTATCCCGACAGGGGGCTTATTACGAGCAGTACTTC
CDR3 protein: CASSLSRQGAYYEQYF

J gene: TRBJ2-7
clone size: -
V gene: TRBV27
D gene: -
CDR3 DNA: TGTGCCAGCAGTTTAGGGGGTACGGGTGAGCAGTACTTC
CDR3 protein: CASSLGGTGEQYF

J gene: TRBJ2-1
clone size: -
V gene: TRBV6-1
D gene: -
CDR3 DNA: TGTGCCAGCAGTGACGTTAGCTCCTACAATGAGCAGTTCTTC
CDR3 protein: CASSDVSSYNEQFF

J gene: TRBJ1-2
clone size: once
V gene: TRBV4-1
D gene: -
CDR3 DNA: TGCGCCAGCAGCCAAGACCGGGGGCGGCACTATGGCTACACCTTC
CDR3 protein: CASSQDRGRHYGYTF

J gene: TRBJ1-6
clone size: -
V gene: TRBV5-8
D gene: TRBD1
CDR3 DNA: TGTGCCAGCAGCTTGGGGACAGGGGGCAGTGGCAATTCACCCCTCCACTTT
CDR3 protein: CASSLGTGGSGNSPLHF

J gene: TRBJ2-7
clone size: once
V gene: TRBV27
D gene: -
CDR3 DNA: TGTGCCAGCAGTCCGGGATCATCCTACGAGCAGTACTTC
CDR3 protein: CASSPGSSYEQYF

J gene: TRBJ2-7
clone size: -
V gene: TRBV7-9
D gene: -
CDR3 DNA: TGTGCCAGCAGCTTTGGCAAGGGAAGGCACGAGCAGTACTTC
CDR3 protein: CASSFGKGRHEQYF

J gene: TRBJ1-6
clone size: -
V gene: TRBV2
D gene: -
CDR3 DNA: TGTGCCAGCAGTGAAGGGGGACGGTGGAGAACGATTAATTCACCCCTCCACTTT
CDR3 protein: CASSEGGRWRTINSPLHF

J gene: TRBJ2-2
clone size: -
V gene: TRBV28
D gene: -
CDR3 DNA: TGTGCCAGCAGTAGCCAGAGTGTAGCCGGGGAGCTGTTTTTT
CDR3 protein: CASSSQSVAGELFF

J gene: TRBJ1-1
clone size: -
V gene: TRBV5-1
D gene: -
CDR3 DNA: TGCGCCAGCAGCGGAGAAACACAGGGAAGGGCTGAAGCTTTCTTT
CDR3 protein: CASSGETQGRAEAFF

J gene: TRBJ1-5
clone size: few
V gene: TRBV25-1
D gene: -
CDR3 DNA: TGTGCCAGCAGTGAATTTGGAGGAGGCAATCAGCCCCAGCATTTT
CDR3 protein: CASSEFGGGNQPQHF

J gene: TRBJ2-2
clone size: -
V gene: TRBV5-6
D gene: -
CDR3 DNA: TGTGCCAGCAGCTTGGATGGGATCACCGGGGAGCTGTTTTTT
CDR3 protein: CASSLDGITGELFF

J gene: TRBJ2-5
clone size: -
V gene: TRBV14
D gene: TRBD2
CDR3 DNA: TGTGCCAGCAGCCACCAGCGACGGGGGAGGGGCCAAGAGACCCAGTACTTC
CDR3 protein: CASSHQRRGRGQETQYF

J gene: TRBJ1-4
clone size: -
V gene: TRBV5-6
D gene: TRBD1
CDR3 DNA: TGTGCCAGCAGCCCCGGGACAGGGGGCAGGGAAAAACTGTTTTTT
CDR3 protein: CASSPGTGGREKLFF

J gene: TRBJ1-2
clone size: once
V gene: TRBV30
D gene: -
CDR3 DNA: TGTGCCTGGAAGCCGGGGACCCCCTATGGCTACACCTTC
CDR3 protein: CAWKPGTPYGYTF

J gene: TRBJ1-5
clone size: -
V gene: TRBV9
D gene: -
CDR3 DNA: TGTGCCAGCAGCGTCTCCCCAGGAGACAATCAGCCCCAGCATTTT
CDR3 protein: CASSVSPGDNQPQHF

J gene: TRBJ2-7
clone size: -
V gene: TRBV5-1
D gene: -
CDR3 DNA: TGCGCCAGCAGCTTGAGAGGATCCGGGTACGAGCAGTACTTC
CDR3 protein: CASSLRGSGYEQYF

J gene: TRBJ2-7
clone size: -
V gene: TRBV7-9
D gene: -
CDR3 DNA: TGTGCCAGCAGCTTAGGGCAGGGTGGTTACGAGCAGTACTTC
CDR3 protein: CASSLGQGGYEQYF

J gene: TRBJ1-2
clone size: once
V gene: TRBV5-1
D gene: -
CDR3 DNA: TGCGCCAGCAGCTTGGCCCCGAGTGAACAATATGGCTACACCTTC
CDR3 protein: CASSLAPSEQYGYTF

J gene: TRBJ2-5
clone size: once
V gene: TRBV28
D gene: TRBD2
CDR3 DNA: TGTGCCAGCTCCCGACTCCTGCCGGGACTAGCGGAAGAGACCCAGTACTTC
CDR3 protein: CASSRLLPGLAEETQYF

J gene: TRBJ2-3
clone size: -
V gene: TRBV28
D gene: TRBD2
CDR3 DNA: TGTGCCAGCAGTCCTGACATAGCGGGGCCGCGGGGAGATACGCAGTATTTT
CDR3 protein: CASSPDIAGPRGDTQYF

J gene: TRBJ2-7
clone size: -
V gene: TRBV5-5
D gene: -
CDR3 DNA: TGTGCCAGCAGCTTGTGGGGGGCCTACGAGCAGTACTTC
CDR3 protein: CASSLWGAYEQYF

J gene: TRBJ2-1
clone size: -
V gene: TRBV6-5
D gene: TRBD2
CDR3 DNA: TGTGCCAGCAGTTTTGGGACTAGGGCTGATGAGCAGTTCTTC
CDR3 protein: CASSFGTRADEQFF

J gene: TRBJ2-1
clone size: -
V gene: TRBV7-2
D gene: TRBD1
CDR3 DNA: TGTGCCAGCAGCTTAGCGGGACAGTACAATGAGCAGTTCTTC
CDR3 protein: CASSLAGQYNEQFF

J gene: TRBJ1-1
clone size: -
V gene: TRBV18
D gene: -
CDR3 DNA: TGTGCCAGCTCACAGAGTTTCGACACTGAAGCTTTCTTT
CDR3 protein: CASSQSFDTEAFF

J gene: TRBJ2-7
clone size: -
V gene: TRBV28
D gene: TRBD1
CDR3 DNA: TGTGCCAGCAGTTTGGGGGACAGCTTCTCCTACGAGCAGTACTTC
CDR3 protein: CASSLGDSFSYEQYF

J gene: TRBJ1-2
clone size: -
V gene: TRBV6-5
D gene: TRBD1
CDR3 DNA: TGTGCCAGCAGTTACTCCGACAGGGTCGGGCGTGGCTACACCTTC
CDR3 protein: CASSYSDRVGRGYTF

J gene: TRBJ2-7
clone size: -
V gene: TRBV7-6
D gene: -
CDR3 DNA: TGTGCCAGCAGCTTTGACATGTCCACATCCTACGAGCAGTACTTC
CDR3 protein: CASSFDMSTSYEQYF

J gene: TRBJ2-3
clone size: -
V gene: TRBV7-2
D gene: -
CDR3 DNA: TGTGCCAGCAGCTTAGCGCCAGCGGGCACAGATACGCAGTATTTT
CDR3 protein: CASSLAPAGTDTQYF

J gene: TRBJ2-2
clone size: few
V gene: TRBV4-3
D gene: -
CDR3 DNA: TGCGCCAGCAGCCAAGACGAGACAACCGGGGAGCTGTTTTTT
CDR3 protein: CASSQDETTGELFF

J gene: TRBJ2-5
clone size: -
V gene: TRBV19
D gene: TRBD1
CDR3 DNA: TGTGCCAGTAGAAAGGACAGGGGAGAGACCCAGTACTTC
CDR3 protein: CASRKDRGETQYF

J gene: TRBJ2-7
clone size: few
V gene: TRBV5-6
D gene: -
CDR3 DNA: TGTGCCAGCAGCCCTGTTGGGGCCAAAGCCTACGAGCAGTACTTC
CDR3 protein: CASSPVGAKAYEQYF

J gene: TRBJ2-7
clone size: -
V gene: TRBV19
D gene: -
CDR3 DNA: TGTGCCAGTAGTACGGACGGCTCCTACGAGCAGTACTTC
CDR3 protein: CASSTDGSYEQYF

J gene: TRBJ2-3
clone size: many
V gene: TRBV9
D gene: -
CDR3 DNA: TGTGCCAGCAGCGTAGGATTTAGCACAGATACGCAGTATTTT
CDR3 protein: CASSVGFSTDTQYF

J gene: TRBJ1-5
clone size: once
V gene: TRBV2
D gene: -
CDR3 DNA: TGTGCCAGCAGTGGGGCACAGGGAGTAAGTCAGCCCCAGCATTTT
CDR3 protein: CASSGAQGVSQPQHF

J gene: TRBJ1-1
clone size: -
V gene: TRBV28
D gene: TRBD1
CDR3 DNA: TGTGCCAGCAGCTCCTACAGGGGGCCGGGTACTGAAGCTTTCTTT
CDR3 protein: CASSSYRGPGTEAFF

J gene: TRBJ1-2
clone size: -
V gene: TRBV7-2
D gene: -
CDR3 DNA: TGTGCCAGCAGCTTAGCGTTCGTGGGGCGAGAAGGCTACACCTTC
CDR3 protein: CASSLAFVGREGYTF

J gene: TRBJ2-1
clone size: -
V gene: TRBV19
D gene: -
CDR3 DNA: TGTGCCAGTAGTATGGGACCTAACAATGAGCAGTTCTTC
CDR3 protein: CASSMGPNNEQFF

J gene: TRBJ1-1
clone size: -
V gene: TRBV11-2
D gene: -
CDR3 DNA: TGTGCCAGCAGCTTAGCCGGGGCTGAAGCTTTCTTT
CDR3 protein: CASSLAGAEAFF

J gene: TRBJ1-3
clone size: few
V gene: TRBV6-5
D gene: -
CDR3 DNA: TGTGCCAGCAGTTACTCGAGGCAGGGACGGAACACCATATATTTT
CDR3 protein: CASSYSRQGRNTIYF

J gene: TRBJ2-7
clone size: once
V gene: TRBV7-2
D gene: -
CDR3 DNA: TGTGCCAGCAGCCTATCCCCCTTACGAGGGCGCGGGGTCGAGCAGTACTTC
CDR3 protein: CASSLSPLRGRGVEQYF

J gene: TRBJ2-7
clone size: many
V gene: TRBV7-2
D gene: TRBD2
CDR3 DNA: TGTGCCAGCAGCCCCGGGACTAGCGGGAGTACAGAGCAGTACTTC
CDR3 protein: CASSPGTSGSTEQYF

J gene: TRBJ2-5
clone size: -
V gene: TRBV5-4
D gene: TRBD2
CDR3 DNA: TGTGCCAGCAGCTTGCGGGGGGGGTGGCAAGAGACCCAGTACTTC
CDR3 protein: CASSLRGGWQETQYF